Following are 31 T cell receptor beta chains from one sample sequenced in a study of shared clonotypes between healthy human individuals. TCRdb's copy holds only in-frame clones and misses some; the assay was immunoSEQ multiplex PCR. The sample consists of over 700,000 clones, roughly 72% of them appearing once. Sequenced material: memory CD4+ T cells sorted from blood. As to subset: CD45RA-negative fraction. These receptors were collected from a woman aged 25 to 39 in good health.

This clone was seen only a few times. The chain has TRBV7-9 and TRBJ2-2; possible D gene TRBD1, 6 bases. Trimming stripped 4 bases from V and 4 bases from J, with 19 bases between. This CDR3 has 17 residues. Germline assignment: CDR1 SEHNR and CDR2 FQNEAQ (reference sequence). CDR3 protein: CASSWSGTLLGTGELFF. The CDR3 coding sequence is TGTGCCAGCAGCTGGTCCGGGACACTCCTCGGCACCGGGGAGCTGTTTTTT.

This clone came up a few times. The chain joins TRBV7-3 to TRBJ2-2; D is perhaps TRBD2 (6 bases). Germline assignment: CDR1 SGHTA and CDR2 FQGTGA. This CDR3 is built from 14 residues. V lost 2 bases to trimming and J lost 4 bases, with 8 bases between them. The CDR3 DNA sequence: TGTGCCAGCAGCTTAGTAGCGGCCACCGGGGAGCTGTTTTTT. Translating it yields CASSLVAATGELFF.

This clone was counted between two and nine times. J is TRBJ1-1 and V is TRBV5-1, with 8 bases lining up with TRBD1. CDR3 length: 14 amino acids. Germline V gene lookup returns CDR1 SGHRS and CDR2 YFSETQ. The V and J ends lost 8 bases and 4 bases, in that order; junction bases with no gene match: 10. The CDR3 DNA follows: TGCGCCAGTCATACGACAGGGGAGGGCACTGAAGCTTTCTTT. Its protein product is CASHTTGEGTEAFF.

The chain joins TRBV30 to TRBJ1-2; D is perhaps TRBD1 (5 bases). The germline V gene has CDR1 GTSNPN and CDR2 SVGIG (reference sequence). The CDR3 covers 12 residues. The ends were cut back, 4 bases at V and 8 bases at J, with 14 bases in the middle. The CDR3 DNA follows: TGTGCCTGGACCCCAGGGTGGCGCGGCTACACCTTC. The encoded protein is CAWTPGWRGYTF.

With regard to this clone: Additional DNA sequences in this sample encode the identical CDR3. The gene calls are TRBV5-1 and TRBJ1-3, with D possibly being TRBD1 (5 bases). There are 14 residues in the CDR3. CDR1 and CDR2 (germline): SGHRS, YFSETQ. Trimming removed 6 bases at V and 3 bases at J, with 13 bases between. The CDR3 is CASTPGTSGNTIYF. The CDR3 DNA follows: TGCGCCAGCACCCCCGGGACTAGTGGAAACACCATATATTTT. The variable domain in full, completed from reference TRBV5-1 and TRBJ1-3, reads KAGVTQTPRYLIKTRGQQVTLSCSPISGHRSVSWYQQTPGQGLQFLFEYFSETQRNKGNFPGRFSGRQFSNSRSEMNVSTLELGDSALYLCASTPGTSGNTIYFGEGSWLTVV.

The chain carries TRBV29-1 and TRBJ2-4; D is unresolved. The CDR3 runs 13 residues. V lost 6 bases and J 0 bases, leaving 9 bases between the germline ends. In germline, CDR1 is SQVTM, CDR2 ANQGSEA. CDR3 nucleotide sequence: TGCAGCGTAAACACCCAAGCCAAAAACATTCAGTACTTC. It is translated as CSVNTQAKNIQYF.

The rearrangement joins TRBV4-1 to TRBJ2-1; D may be TRBD1 (5 bases). V was pared by 4 bases and J by 6 bases, with 16 bases between. This CDR3 comprises 15 residues. CDR1 and CDR2 (germline): MGHRA, YSYEKL. DNA of the CDR3: TGCGCCAGCAGCCTCGAGCAGGGCCGGACCAATGAGCAGTTCTTC. Amino acids: CASSLEQGRTNEQFF.

This clone has just a few counts. The sample holds other DNA sequences that translate to the same CDR3. V and J are TRBV7-9 and TRBJ2-5, with no clear D. The CDR3 length is 14 residues. The V and J ends lost 2 bases and 0 bases respectively, with 7 bases between them. Germline V gene lookup returns CDR1 SEHNR and CDR2 FQNEAQ (reference sequence). The CDR3 DNA reads TGTGCCAGCAGCTTAAACGGGTACCAAGAGACCCAGTACTTC. Translation: CASSLNGYQETQYF.

The chain links TRBV6-1 to TRBJ1-3, with unresolved D. Germline loops: CDR1 MNHNS, CDR2 SASEGT. CDR3 size: 15 residues. V dropped 0 bases and J dropped 0 bases, with 6 bases sitting between them. The CDR3 nucleotides are TGTGCCAGCAGTGAAGCGAGTAACTCTGGAAACACCATATATTTT. Encoded protein: CASSEASNSGNTIYF.

This chain joins TRBV10-3 and TRBJ2-5; 9 positions match TRBD2. In germline, CDR1 is ENHRY, CDR2 SYGVKD. The CDR3 extends over 13 amino acids. J was trimmed by 5 bases and V by 9 bases; bases with no gene match: 7. CDR3 coding DNA: TGTGCCATATTAGCGGGAGTCGAGGAGACCCAGTACTTC. Translated: CAILAGVEETQYF.

This clone has a handful of counts. This may arise from a read error, as a much more abundant clone is one base away. The genes are TRBV6-5 and TRBJ1-2, with 8 bases lining up with TRBD1. The CDR3 loop spans 13 amino acids. V shed 5 bases and J 4 bases; nucleotides not matched to a gene: 3. Germline CDR1 and CDR2: MNHEY and SVGAGI. CDR3 nucleotide sequence: TGTGCCAGCAGTCCCGGGACAGGCTATGGCTACACCTTC. Its translation is CASSPGTGYGYTF.

The rearrangement links TRBV29-1 to TRBJ2-1, with 9 bases matching TRBD2. Germline loops: CDR1 SQVTM, CDR2 ANQGSEA. The CDR3 totals 14 residues. The CDR3 DNA is TGCAGTAGTCTCCGGCGGGAGGGTTACAATGAGCAGTTCTTC. Translating gives CSSLRREGYNEQFF.

V usage is TRBV28 and J usage is TRBJ2-5; D is ambiguous. Germline CDR1 is MDHEN and CDR2 is SYDVKM. Trimming stripped 5 bases from V and 0 bases from J, with 7 bases between. The CDR3 runs 13 residues. Here the CDR3 DNA reads TGTGCCAGCAGTAAGGTTAACCAAGAGACCCAGTACTTC. Translating it yields CASSKVNQETQYF.

This rearrangement joins TRBV6-1 to TRBJ1-1; D is unclear. Trimming took off 8 bases at V and 3 bases at J, with 13 bases between the two ends. The CDR3 is made up of 13 amino acids. Germline V gene sequence: CDR1 MNHNS, CDR2 SASEGT. The CDR3, as DNA: TGTGCCAGCCCGTCAATGCCTCACACTGAAGCTTTCTTT. This encodes CASPSMPHTEAFF.

About this clone: At the DNA level, this CDR3 is encoded by other sequences in the same sample as well. This chain links TRBV2 with TRBJ2-7; D is undetermined. Trimming stripped 6 bases from V and 2 bases from J, with 5 bases between. CDR1 is SNHLY, CDR2 FYNNEI, per germline. CDR3 length: 11 residues. CDR3 in DNA: TGTGCCAGCAGCTATACCTACGAGCAGTACTTC. This translates into CASSYTYEQYF. The full variable domain, in which reference TRBV2 and TRBJ2-7 provide the parts outside the CDR3, is EPEVTQTPSHQVTQMGQEVILRCVPISNHLYFYWYRQILGQKVEFLVSFYNNEISEKSEIFDDQFSVERPDGSNFTLKIRSTKLEDSAMYFCASSYTYEQYFGPGTRLTVT.

This chain joins TRBV19 and TRBJ2-7, with TRBD2 matching over 11 bases. The germline V gene encodes CDR1 LNHDA and CDR2 SQIVND (reference sequence). The CDR3 consists of 14 residues. Germline trimming cut 3 bases from V and 9 bases from J; bases unmatched to any gene: 7. For the CDR3, the DNA is TGTGCCAGTAGTATGGGGGCTAGCGGGAGGTTGCAGTACTTC. This sequence encodes CASSMGASGRLQYF. Full variable domain (remainder filled in from reference TRBV19 and TRBJ2-7): DGGITQSPKYLFRKEGQNVTLSCEQNLNHDAMYWYRQDPGQGLRLIYYSQIVNDFQKGDIAEGYSVSREKKESFPLTVTSAQKNPTAFYLCASSMGASGRLQYFGPGTRLTVT.

This clone occurred a few times. The rearrangement links TRBV25-1 to TRBJ2-1; 7 bases match TRBD2. Per the germline V gene, CDR1 is MGHDK and CDR2 is SYGVNS. The CDR3 totals 15 residues. Trimming took 7 bases from V and 7 from J; bases not matched to a gene: 13. The CDR3 DNA reads TGTGCCAGCACCCCGCGGGAGACGGGCTATAATGAGCAGTTCTTC. It specifies CASTPRETGYNEQFF.

This clone is a singleton in its sample. The rearrangement links TRBV7-2 to TRBJ1-5, with D hard to call. Germline V gene lookup returns CDR1 SGHTA and CDR2 FQGNSA. The CDR3 runs to 15 residues. The V end lost 4 bases, the J end lost 5 bases, and 15 bases lay between the germline ends. This CDR3 is CASSSVSLVDQPQHF. The CDR3 DNA is TGTGCCAGCAGCTCTGTGTCTTTAGTAGATCAGCCCCAGCATTTT.

The chain couples TRBV7-2 to TRBJ2-6, with no clear D. The germline CDR1 and CDR2 sequences are SGHTA and FQGNSA. The CDR3 has 16 residues. V lost 5 bases to trimming and J lost 0 bases, with 11 bases between them. The CDR3 coding sequence is TGTGCCAGCAGCCCCTTCCTGAGCTCTGGGGCCAACGTCCTGACTTTC. As protein: CASSPFLSSGANVLTF.

This clone came up once. Other DNA sequences in this sample translate to the same CDR3. J is TRBJ2-1 and V is TRBV11-2, with 8 bases lining up with TRBD2. The CDR3 runs 16 residues. With 2 bases clipped from V and 0 bases from J, the junction kept 3 bases outside the gene matches. CDR1 and CDR2 (germline): SGHAT, FQNNGV. The CDR3 loop reads CASSLTSGSSYNEQFF. CDR3 nucleotides: TGTGCCAGCAGCTTAACTAGCGGAAGCTCCTACAATGAGCAGTTCTTC. The variable domain in full, completed from reference TRBV11-2 and TRBJ2-1, reads EAGVAQSPRYKIIEKRQSVAFWCNPISGHATLYWYQQILGQGPKLLIQFQNNGVVDDSQLPKDRFSAERLKGVDSTLKIQPAKLEDSAVYLCASSLTSGSSYNEQFFGPGTRLTVL.

The gene calls are TRBV2 and TRBJ2-6, with TRBD1 identical over 7 bases. The CDR3 is 15 residues long. The germline V gene has CDR1 SNHLY and CDR2 FYNNEI. J lost 0 bases, V lost 7 bases, and 3 bases had no gene match. The chain's CDR3 is CASTRDSSGANVLTF. In DNA, the CDR3 is TGTGCCAGCACCCGGGACAGCTCTGGGGCCAACGTCCTGACTTTC.

CDR3 residues: CASSPYSGRMHVLTF. In DNA form, the CDR3 reads TGCGCCAGCAGCCCGTATAGCGGGAGGATGCACGTCCTGACTTTC. The chain has TRBV5-1 and TRBJ2-6; 10 nucleotides agree with TRBD2. The CDR3 is 15 residues long. CDR1 SGHRS and CDR2 YFSETQ come from the germline V gene. V lost 4 bases to trimming and J lost 11 bases; unmatched junction nucleotides: 9.

The V call is TRBV19, the J call TRBJ2-6, with 8 bases fitting TRBD1. Trimming cost V 10 bases and J 1 base; bases outside gene matches: 9. The CDR3 is 16 amino acids. The germline V gene has CDR1 LNHDA and CDR2 SQIVND (reference sequence). The CDR3 is CATRTGGGSGANVLTF. For the CDR3, the DNA is TGTGCCACACGAACAGGGGGAGGATCTGGGGCCAACGTCCTGACTTTC. The full variable domain, rest sourced from reference TRBV19 and TRBJ2-6, is DGGITQSPKYLFRKEGQNVTLSCEQNLNHDAMYWYRQDPGQGLRLIYYSQIVNDFQKGDIAEGYSVSREKKESFPLTVTSAQKNPTAFYLCATRTGGGSGANVLTFGAGSRLTVL.

The V and J genes are TRBV5-1 and TRBJ2-7; D not resolved. Trimming stripped 0 bases from V and 3 bases from J, with 7 bases between. This CDR3 region has 13 residues. Germline V CDR1 and CDR2: SGHRS, YFSETQ. In DNA form, the CDR3 reads TGCGCCAGCAGCTTGGAACAAGACTACGAGCAGTACTTC. The encoded protein is CASSLEQDYEQYF.

J is TRBJ1-5 and V is TRBV4-2, with unresolved D. The CDR3 runs 13 residues. Germline V lookup: CDR1 LGHNA, CDR2 YNFKEQ. V was pared by 0 bases and J by 6 bases, with 6 bases between. CDR3 nucleotides: TGTGCCAGCAGCCAAGATTTATTTCAGCCCCAGCATTTT. Residues: CASSQDLFQPQHF.

At least ten counts were recorded for this clone. The CDR3 here is CASSDLLRDREETQYF. The CDR3 DNA is TGTGCCAGCAGTGACCTCCTCCGGGACAGGGAAGAGACCCAGTACTTC. The rearrangement uses TRBV25-1 and TRBJ2-5, with 9 positions matching TRBD1. Germline V gene data show CDR1 as MGHDK and CDR2 as SYGVNS. Trimming took 3 bases from V and 3 from J; bases not matched to a gene: 8. The CDR3 has 16 residues.

The chain has TRBV5-1 and TRBJ1-5; no definite D call. The germline gives CDR1 SGHRS, CDR2 YFSETQ. The CDR3 extends over 14 amino acids. The V gene lost 5 bases and the J gene lost 0 bases, with 9 bases spanning the gap. The CDR3 region is CASRKKGSNQPQHF. CDR3 bases: TGCGCCAGCAGGAAGAAGGGTAGCAATCAGCCCCAGCATTTT.

The V call is TRBV30, the J call TRBJ1-5, with TRBD1 matching over 9 bases. The CDR3 spans 16 residues. Looked up from germline, CDR1 is GTSNPN and CDR2 is SVGIG (reference sequence). J lost 4 bases, V lost 0 bases, and 7 bases had no gene match. The DNA of the CDR3 is TGTGCCTGGAGTGTAAGAGGGACAGGGCTTAATCAGCCCCAGCATTTT. As protein: CAWSVRGTGLNQPQHF.

This clone was observed a few times. The V gene is TRBV7-7, the J gene TRBJ2-1; the match to TRBD1 covers 8 bases. Trimming cost V 5 bases and J 8 bases; bases outside gene matches: 5. Per the germline V gene, CDR1 is SSHAT and CDR2 is FNYEAQ (reference sequence). This CDR3 contains 13 residues. CDR3 region: CASSVQGGHEQFF. In DNA, the CDR3 is TGTGCCAGCAGCGTACAGGGGGGTCATGAGCAGTTCTTC.

In regard to this clone: Other nucleotide sequences in the sample specify the same CDR3. The chain has TRBV2 and TRBJ2-1; tentatively, D is TRBD1 (6 bases). Germline V gives CDR1 SNHLY, CDR2 FYNNEI. V was cut by 0 bases and J by 5 bases, with 8 bases left in between. The CDR3 has 14 amino acids. This CDR3 is CASSEARGNNEQFF. CDR3 coding DNA: TGTGCCAGCAGTGAAGCGAGGGGGAACAATGAGCAGTTCTTC.

Points on this clone: At the DNA level, this CDR3 is encoded by other sequences in the same sample as well. This chain joins TRBV7-3 and TRBJ2-3; D gene uncertain. The V end was cut by 2 bases, the J end by 4 bases, with 7 bases between. CDR1 and CDR2 (germline): SGHTA, FQGTGA. The CDR3 has 13 residues. The CDR3 DNA reads TGTGCCAGCAGCTTATCTGGGTCAGATACGCAGTATTTT. Translated: CASSLSGSDTQYF.